These 17 T cell receptor beta chains were sequenced from one sample in a study of cytomegalovirus exposure and HLA in healthy donors. Vbeta (60) and Jbeta (13) primers were used in the PCR. Repertoires were generated with immunoSEQ multiplex PCR, while TCRdb's copy carries only in-frame clones and drops some. The sample lists 200,000 to 300,000 clones; around four fifths were seen once. Sequenced input: PBMCs. The receptors originated from a woman aged 40 to 50 in good health and CMV-seropositive.

The rearrangement links TRBV9 to TRBJ1-4; D might be TRBD1 (5 bases). Trimming shortened V by 4 bases and J by 7 bases, and 17 bases separated the two germline ends. The length of the CDR3 is 15 residues. The germline V gene has CDR1 SGDLS and CDR2 YYNGEE. The CDR3 DNA follows: TGTGCCAGCAGCCCGTACGGGGGGAAAGGTGAAAAACTGTTTTTT. As protein: CASSPYGGKGEKLFF.

The rearrangement links TRBV13 to TRBJ1-4; 9 bases match TRBD1. The germline CDR1 and CDR2 sequences are PRHDT and FYEKMQ (reference sequence). Losses at the gene ends were 6 bases for V and 6 bases for J; bases not matched to a gene: 5. The CDR3 loop spans 14 amino acids. In nucleotides, the CDR3 is TGTGCCAGCAGGAGGACAGGGGTTGATGAAAAACTGTTTTTT. Protein: CASRRTGVDEKLFF.

The rearrangement joins TRBV11-1 to TRBJ2-7; D gene uncertain. Trimming pared 0 bases from V and 5 bases from J, leaving 5 bases between. The germline gives CDR1 SGHAT, CDR2 FQDESV (reference sequence). The CDR3 contains 12 residues. CDR3 in amino acids: CASSLASDEQYF. CDR3 in DNA: TGTGCCAGCAGCTTAGCCTCGGACGAGCAGTACTTC.

There are a few counts of this clone. The CDR3 here is CASSGTGVADTQYF. As DNA, the CDR3 is TGTGCCAGCAGCGGGACAGGGGTGGCAGATACGCAGTATTTT. J is TRBJ2-3 and V is TRBV9, with TRBD1 identical over 9 bases. The V gene's germline CDR1 is SGDLS and CDR2 YYNGEE. CDR3 length equals 14 residues. With V trimmed by 3 bases and J by 4 bases, 3 bases remained unmatched. The variable domain in full, with the rest retrieved from reference TRBV9 and TRBJ2-3, is DSGVTQTPKHLITATGQRVTLRCSPRSGDLSVYWYQQSLDQGLQFLIQYYNGEERAKGNILERFSAQQFPDLHSELNLSSLELGDSALYFCASSGTGVADTQYFGPGTRLTVL.

Only one count was recorded for this clone. The V and J genes are TRBV18 and TRBJ2-1, with TRBD2 matching over 13 bases. Per the germline V gene, CDR1 is KGHSH and CDR2 is LQKENI. CDR3 size: 17 residues. The ends lost 3 bases at V and 5 bases at J; junction bases unmatched: 7. The CDR3 loop reads CASSPLTGTSGNNEQFF. The CDR3 bases are TGTGCCAGCTCACCCCTAACCGGGACTAGCGGGAACAATGAGCAGTTCTTC.

V gene TRBV18 combines with J gene TRBJ2-7, with D uncertain. The CDR3 length is 12 residues. Germline CDR1 and CDR2: KGHSH and LQKENI. The V and J ends lost 6 bases and 2 bases respectively, with 8 bases between them. The CDR3 loop reads CASSREPYEQYF. The CDR3, as DNA: TGTGCCAGCTCCCGAGAGCCCTACGAGCAGTACTTC. Full variable domain (outside the CDR3, taken from reference TRBV18 and TRBJ2-7): NAGVMQNPRHLVRRRGQEARLRCSPMKGHSHVYWYRQLPEEGLKFMVYLQKENIIDESGMPKERFSAEFPKEGPSILRIQQVVRGDSAAYFCASSREPYEQYFGPGTRLTVT.

This clone came up once. The chain joins TRBV5-1 to TRBJ2-3; 12 bases fit TRBD2. The trim removed 1 base at V and 3 bases at J, leaving 6 bases unmatched. The CDR3 covers 17 residues. The germline V gene has CDR1 SGHRS and CDR2 YFSETQ. Here the CDR3 DNA reads TGCGCCAGCAGCTTGACGACTAGCGGGAGAGGTACAGATACGCAGTATTTT. Amino acid sequence: CASSLTTSGRGTDTQYF.

This chain uses TRBV6-1 with TRBJ2-7; TRBD1 agrees at 7 bases. The CDR3 is 15 residues long. The V segment lost 7 bases and the J segment 2 bases; nucleotides outside the gene matches: 11. Germline assignment: CDR1 MNHNS and CDR2 SASEGT. The CDR3 coding sequence is TGTGCCAGCACCCAATTGGGACAGATGACCTACGAGCAGTACTTC. It is translated as CASTQLGQMTYEQYF.

The V and J genes are TRBV9 and TRBJ2-3; maybe TRBD2 (6 bases). The germline CDR1 and CDR2 sequences are SGDLS and YYNGEE. This CDR3 has 17 residues. Trimming removed 3 bases at V and 0 bases at J, with 17 bases between. The CDR3: CASSAGSLATSTDTQYF. The CDR3 DNA follows: TGTGCCAGCAGCGCCGGATCCCTAGCGACCAGCACAGATACGCAGTATTTT.

V and J are TRBV5-1 and TRBJ2-5, with 7 bases fitting TRBD2. With 7 bases clipped from V and 4 bases from J, the junction kept 10 bases outside the gene matches. The CDR3 runs to 14 residues. Germline V CDR1 and CDR2: SGHRS, YFSETQ. CDR3 DNA: TGCGCCAGCTACGACGGGGCGGGAGTAGAGACCCAGTACTTC. This gives the protein CASYDGAGVETQYF.

The V call is TRBV5-4, the J call TRBJ1-6, with a weak D call TRBD1 (6 bases). V was trimmed by 4 bases and J by 8 bases, leaving 16 bases between them. Per germline, CDR1 SGHNT and CDR2 YYREEE (reference sequence). The CDR3 is 15 amino acids. CDR3 sequence: CASSADSLGYSPLHF. In DNA form, the CDR3 reads TGTGCCAGCAGCGCGGACAGCTTGGGTTATTCACCCCTCCACTTT.

This rearrangement joins TRBV7-9 to TRBJ1-4; D is undetermined. The CDR3 covers 16 residues. Trimming cost V 0 bases and J 0 bases, with 8 bases left between them. The germline gives CDR1 SEHNR, CDR2 FQNEAQ (reference sequence). CDR3 DNA sequence: TGTGCCAGCAGCTTAGCCCCTATTGCAACTAATGAAAAACTGTTTTTT. Protein sequence: CASSLAPIATNEKLFF.

The V and J genes are TRBV9 and TRBJ2-2, with 9 nucleotides matching TRBD2. The CDR3 is 18 amino acids. The germline CDR1 and CDR2 sequences are SGDLS and YYNGEE. V gave up 0 bases and J gave up 0 bases; unmatched junction bases: 6. The CDR3 here is CASSVASSGNPNTGELFF. CDR3 sequence (DNA): TGTGCCAGCAGCGTAGCGTCTAGCGGGAATCCGAACACCGGGGAGCTGTTTTTT.

The chain has TRBV5-1 and TRBJ2-1, with 9 bases that match TRBD2. Germline lookup yields CDR1 SGHRS and CDR2 YFSETQ. This CDR3 region has 17 residues. Losses at the gene ends were 0 bases for V and 0 bases for J; bases not matched to a gene: 4. The CDR3 sequence: CASSLGAGGNSYNEQFF. The CDR3 DNA reads TGCGCCAGCAGCTTGGGGGCGGGAGGGAACTCCTACAATGAGCAGTTCTTC.

This sequence joins TRBV19 and TRBJ1-4; D is perhaps TRBD1 (6 bases). Per germline, CDR1 LNHDA and CDR2 SQIVND (reference sequence). V shed 5 bases and J shed 6 bases, with 19 bases lying between them. The CDR3 covers 16 residues. Here the CDR3 DNA reads TGTGCCAGTAGTCTCTCCCTTGGGGGCGGCGATGAAAAACTGTTTTTT. Amino acid sequence: CASSLSLGGGDEKLFF. Supplemented by reference TRBV19 and TRBJ1-4, the full variable domain reads DGGITQSPKYLFRKEGQNVTLSCEQNLNHDAMYWYRQDPGQGLRLIYYSQIVNDFQKGDIAEGYSVSREKKESFPLTVTSAQKNPTAFYLCASSLSLGGGDEKLFFGSGTQLSVL.

V gene TRBV30 combines with J gene TRBJ1-6; D is perhaps TRBD1 (6 bases). This CDR3 has 14 amino acids. The V end was cut by 4 bases, the J end by 7 bases, with 14 bases between. Germline CDR1 reads GTSNPN; CDR2 reads SVGIG (reference sequence). The CDR3 DNA reads TGTGCCTGGACCCCCGGGACAACAAATTCACCCCTCCACTTT. It encodes CAWTPGTTNSPLHF.

The V gene is TRBV15, the J gene TRBJ2-1, with 8 positions matching TRBD2. CDR1 is LNHNV and CDR2 is YYDKDF in the germline V gene (reference sequence). This CDR3 contains 14 residues. V gave up 0 bases and J gave up 10 bases; unmatched junction bases: 5. DNA for the CDR3: TGTGCCACCAGCAGAGAAAGCGGGAGCTACGAGCAGTTCTTC. Residues: CATSRESGSYEQFF.